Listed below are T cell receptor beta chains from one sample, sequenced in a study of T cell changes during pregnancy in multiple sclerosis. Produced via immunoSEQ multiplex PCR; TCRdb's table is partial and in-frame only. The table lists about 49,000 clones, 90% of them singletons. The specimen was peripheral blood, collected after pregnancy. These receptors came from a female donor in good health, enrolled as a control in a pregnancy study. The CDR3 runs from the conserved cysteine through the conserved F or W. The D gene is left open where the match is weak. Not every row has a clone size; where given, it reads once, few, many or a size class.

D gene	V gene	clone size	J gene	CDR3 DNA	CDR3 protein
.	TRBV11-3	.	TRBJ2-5	TGTGCCAGCAGCCTGAGGCCCCAAGCGACCCAGTACTTC	CASSLRPQATQYF
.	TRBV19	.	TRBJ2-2	TGTGCCAGTGGGGAGCGGGTAACCTCGAACACCGGGGAGCTGTTTTTT	CASGERVTSNTGELFF
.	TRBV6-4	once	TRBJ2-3	TGTGCCAGCAGGCGGAATCCACCCACAGATACGCAGTATTTT	CASRRNPPTDTQYF
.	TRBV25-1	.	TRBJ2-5	TGTGCCAGCAGTGAATATCAGGGGTACCAAGAGACCCAGTACTTC	CASSEYQGYQETQYF
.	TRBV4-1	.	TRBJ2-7	TGCGCCAGCAGCCCTCAGGAGGGAGGAATCTCCTACGAGCAGTACTTC	CASSPQEGGISYEQYF
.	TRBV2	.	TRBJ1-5	TGTGCCAGCAGCGGCGGGAGGCAGCCCCAGCATTTT	CASSGGRQPQHF
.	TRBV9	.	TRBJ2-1	TGTGCCAGCAGCGTAGATCCCAAGTCAGAATGGCAGTTCTTC	CASSVDPKSEWQFF
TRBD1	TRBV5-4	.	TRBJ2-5	TGTGCCAGCAGCGTCAAGACAGGGGGTGGGGAGACCCAGTACTTC	CASSVKTGGGETQYF
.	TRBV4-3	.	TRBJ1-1	TGCGCCAGCAGCCGGGGCGTGAACACTGAAGCTTTCTTT	CASSRGVNTEAFF
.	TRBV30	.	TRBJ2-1	TGTGCCTGGAGTGGGAGTAGCTTCGATGAGCAGTTCTTC	CAWSGSSFDEQFF
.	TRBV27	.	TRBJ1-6	TGTGCCAGCAGTTCCCCGATTCGACAGCCCAATTCACCCCTCCACTTT	CASSSPIRQPNSPLHF
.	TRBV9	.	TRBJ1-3	TGTGCCAGCAGCGTAGACAGGAGACAGTCTGGAAACACCATATATTTT	CASSVDRRQSGNTIYF
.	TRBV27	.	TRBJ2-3	TGTGCCAGCAGTTTGCGGGGTCGGGCAGATACGCAGTATTTT	CASSLRGRADTQYF
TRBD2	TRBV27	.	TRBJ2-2	TGTGCCAGCAGTTTAATCAGCGGGGTAACCGGGGAGCTGTTTTTT	CASSLISGVTGELFF
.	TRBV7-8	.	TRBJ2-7	TGTGCCAGCAGCTTAAGGTTCGGGGATCGTTACGAGCAGTACTTC	CASSLRFGDRYEQYF
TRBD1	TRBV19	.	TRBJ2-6	TGTGCCAGTAGTCAGGGACAGGGGACTCCTGGGGCCAACGTCCTGACTTTC	CASSQGQGTPGANVLTF
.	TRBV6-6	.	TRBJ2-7	TGTGCCAGCAGTTACTCTGCCGGGGCGGGGGAGCAGTACTTC	CASSYSAGAGEQYF
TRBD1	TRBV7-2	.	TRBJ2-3	TGTGCCAGCAGCTTCGGGACAGGGGGCACAGATACGCAGTATTTT	CASSFGTGGTDTQYF
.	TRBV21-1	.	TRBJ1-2	TGTGCCAGCAGCAATTGGGAGAACTATGGCTACACCTTC	CASSNWENYGYTF
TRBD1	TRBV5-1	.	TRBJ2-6	TGCGCCAGCAGCTTAGGGGCAGGGGGCCTCGGTTCTGGGGCCAACGTCCTGACTTTC	CASSLGAGGLGSGANVLTF
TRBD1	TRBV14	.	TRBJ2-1	TGTGCCAGCAGCCAAGATCAAGGGGGCGCCCGCTGGGGCGGGCAGTTCTTC	CASSQDQGGARWGGQFF
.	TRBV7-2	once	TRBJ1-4	TGTGCCAGCAGCTTAAGGCGGATTAATGAAAAACTGTTTTTT	CASSLRRINEKLFF
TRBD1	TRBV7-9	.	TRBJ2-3	TGTGCCAGCAGCTTTAAGTGGGACAGGGTCACAGATACGCAGTATTTT	CASSFKWDRVTDTQYF
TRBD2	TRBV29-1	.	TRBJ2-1	TGCAGCGTCGACCGGGGGGTCTACAATGAGCAGTTCTTC	CSVDRGVYNEQFF
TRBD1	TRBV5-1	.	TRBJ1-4	TGCGCCAGCAGCCTGACAGGGGGCGCTGGTGAAAAACTGTTTTTT	CASSLTGGAGEKLFF
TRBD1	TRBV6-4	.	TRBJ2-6	TGTGCCAGCAGTGACGACAGGGCCGGGGCCAACGTCCTGACTTTC	CASSDDRAGANVLTF
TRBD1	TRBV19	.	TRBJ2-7	TGTGCCAGTAGGGCGCGGCCTCTAACAGGGGCCTACGAGCAGTACTTC	CASRARPLTGAYEQYF
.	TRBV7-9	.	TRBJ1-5	TGTGCCAGCAGTCAGGACGGGGGGTTAAATCAGCCCCAGCATTTT	CASSQDGGLNQPQHF
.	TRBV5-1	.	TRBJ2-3	TGCGCCAGCAGCTCCCTCTCTAGCACAGATACGCAGTATTTT	CASSSLSSTDTQYF
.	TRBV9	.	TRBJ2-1	TGTGCCAGCAGTTTGGGGGGGGGCGGCAACAATGAGCAGTTCTTC	CASSLGGGGNNEQFF
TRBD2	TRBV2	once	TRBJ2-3	TGTGCCAGCAGTGATCGTGCGGGGGGGCCGGTGACAGATACGCAGTATTTT	CASSDRAGGPVTDTQYF
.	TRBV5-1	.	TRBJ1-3	TGCGCCAGCAGCTCGACAGGATCTGGAAACACCATATATTTT	CASSSTGSGNTIYF
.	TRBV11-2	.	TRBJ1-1	TGTGCCAGCAGTGGCAGGGCGATTACGGCTTTCTTT	CASSGRAITAFF
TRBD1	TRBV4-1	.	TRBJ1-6	TGCGCCAGCAGCCAAGATTCGCCCGGACAGGGGGAGGACTCCTATAATTCACCCCTCCACTTT	CASSQDSPGQGEDSYNSPLHF
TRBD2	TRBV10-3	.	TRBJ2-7	TGTGCCACCAAAAGTAGCGGGAGTACCCACGAGCAGTACTTC	CATKSSGSTHEQYF
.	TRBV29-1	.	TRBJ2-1	TGCAGCGTTGGTCCGGGGGGCCGGTACAATGAGCAGTTCTTC	CSVGPGGRYNEQFF
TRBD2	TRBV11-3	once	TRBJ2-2	TGTGCCAGCAGCTCAGGACTAGCCTGGCGGACCGGGGAGCTGTTTTTT	CASSSGLAWRTGELFF
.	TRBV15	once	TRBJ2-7	TGTGCCACCAGCAGAGATCGCTACGAGCAGTACTTC	CATSRDRYEQYF
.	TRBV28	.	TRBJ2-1	TGTGCCAGCAGTTTATCCGGGGGATACAATGAGCAGTTCTTC	CASSLSGGYNEQFF
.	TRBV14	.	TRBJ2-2	TGTGCCAGCAGCCAAGATGGGAAAGGAGGCACCGGGGAGCTGTTTTTT	CASSQDGKGGTGELFF
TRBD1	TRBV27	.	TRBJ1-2	TGTGCCAGCAGTCCCCCCGGACAGGGGATTTCTGGCTACACCTTC	CASSPPGQGISGYTF
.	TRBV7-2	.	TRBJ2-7	TGTGCCAGCAGCTTAGAGCGGCTAGCCACCTACGAGCAGTACTTC	CASSLERLATYEQYF
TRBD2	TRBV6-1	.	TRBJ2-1	TGTGCCAGCAGTGAACTAGCGGGGGCCGGTGAGCAGTTCTTC	CASSELAGAGEQFF
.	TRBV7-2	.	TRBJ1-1	TGTGCCAGCAGCTTAGCGCTCAAAACCCCTCAGTTT	CASSLALKTPQF
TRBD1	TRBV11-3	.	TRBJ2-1	TGTGCCAGCAGCTCTGCCTCGGGACAGAGTTATTACAATGAGCAGTTCTTC	CASSSASGQSYYNEQFF